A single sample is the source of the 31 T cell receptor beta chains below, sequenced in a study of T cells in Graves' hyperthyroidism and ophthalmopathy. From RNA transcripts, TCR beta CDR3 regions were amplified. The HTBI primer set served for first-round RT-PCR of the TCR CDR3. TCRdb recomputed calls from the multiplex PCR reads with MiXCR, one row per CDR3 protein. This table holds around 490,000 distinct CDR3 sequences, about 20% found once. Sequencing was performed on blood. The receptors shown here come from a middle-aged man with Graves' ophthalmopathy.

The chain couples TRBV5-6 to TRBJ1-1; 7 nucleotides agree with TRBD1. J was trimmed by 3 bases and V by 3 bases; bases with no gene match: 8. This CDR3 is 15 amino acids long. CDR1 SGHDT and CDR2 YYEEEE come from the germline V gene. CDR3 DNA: TGTGCCAGCAGCTATACAGGGGACCCGGACACTGAAGCTTTCTTT. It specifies CASSYTGDPDTEAFF.

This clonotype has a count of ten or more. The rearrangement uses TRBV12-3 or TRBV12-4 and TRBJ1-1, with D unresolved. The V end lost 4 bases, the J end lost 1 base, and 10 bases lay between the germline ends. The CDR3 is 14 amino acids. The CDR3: CASSSPPSNTEAFF. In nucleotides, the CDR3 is TGTGCCAGCAGTTCCCCTCCCTCGAACACTGAAGCTTTCTTT.

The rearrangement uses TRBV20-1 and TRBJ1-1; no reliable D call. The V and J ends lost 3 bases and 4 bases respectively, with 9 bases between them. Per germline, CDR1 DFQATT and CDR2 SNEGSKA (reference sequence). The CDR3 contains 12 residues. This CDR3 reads CSAREGSTEAFF. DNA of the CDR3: TGCAGTGCTAGGGAAGGATCCACTGAAGCTTTCTTT.

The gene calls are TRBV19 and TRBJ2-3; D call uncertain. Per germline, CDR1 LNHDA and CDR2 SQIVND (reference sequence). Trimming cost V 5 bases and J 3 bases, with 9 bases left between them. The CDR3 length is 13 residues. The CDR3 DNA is TGTGCCAGTAGTGGTCGGCTGACAGATACGCAGTATTTT. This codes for CASSGRLTDTQYF.

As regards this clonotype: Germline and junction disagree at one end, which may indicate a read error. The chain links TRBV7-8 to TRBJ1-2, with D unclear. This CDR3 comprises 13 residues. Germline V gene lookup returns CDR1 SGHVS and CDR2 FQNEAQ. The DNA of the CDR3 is TGTGCCAGCAGAGTACGGATTAACTGTGGCTACACCTTC. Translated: CASRVRINCGYTF.

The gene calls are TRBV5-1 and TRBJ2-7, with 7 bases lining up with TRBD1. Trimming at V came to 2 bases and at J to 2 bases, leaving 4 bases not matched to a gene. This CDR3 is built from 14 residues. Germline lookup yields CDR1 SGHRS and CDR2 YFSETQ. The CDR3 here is CASSLSQGPYEQYF. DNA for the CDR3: TGCGCCAGCAGCTTATCACAGGGGCCCTACGAGCAGTACTTC.

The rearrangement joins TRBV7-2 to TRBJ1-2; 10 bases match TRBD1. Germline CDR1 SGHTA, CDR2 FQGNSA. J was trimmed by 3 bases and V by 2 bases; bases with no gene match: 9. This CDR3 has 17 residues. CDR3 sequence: CASSLPRDRGQHYGYTF. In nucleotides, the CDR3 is TGTGCCAGCAGCTTACCCCGAGACAGGGGGCAGCACTATGGCTACACCTTC.

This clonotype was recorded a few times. This chain's CDR3 is CASSAVTNTEAFF. The CDR3 DNA reads TGTGCCAGCAGCGCGGTAACTAACACTGAAGCTTTCTTT. The chain is built from TRBV7-9 and TRBJ1-1; D gene ambiguous. The CDR3 is 13 residues long. Germline CDR1 SEHNR, CDR2 FQNEAQ (reference sequence). V shed 5 bases and J shed 2 bases, with 9 bases lying between them.

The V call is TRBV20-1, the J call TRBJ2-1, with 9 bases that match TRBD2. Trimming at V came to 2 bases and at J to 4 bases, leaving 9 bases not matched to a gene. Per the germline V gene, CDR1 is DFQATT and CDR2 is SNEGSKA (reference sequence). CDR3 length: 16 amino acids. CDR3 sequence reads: CSARFLVLAGYNEQFF. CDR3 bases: TGCAGTGCTAGATTCTTAGTTCTAGCGGGGTACAATGAGCAGTTCTTC.

CDR3 amino acids: CASRGGQAINEQFF. CDR3 bases: TGTGCCAGTAGAGGGGGACAGGCTATCAATGAGCAGTTCTTC. The genes are TRBV19 and TRBJ2-1; 8 bases map to TRBD1. V lost 6 bases, J lost 6 bases, and 7 bases stayed unmatched. The CDR3 is made up of 14 amino acids. CDR1 and CDR2 (germline): LNHDA, SQIVND (reference sequence). Full variable domain (remainder filled in from reference TRBV19 and TRBJ2-1): DGGITQSPKYLFRKEGQNVTLSCEQNLNHDAMYWYRQDPGQGLRLIYYSQIVNDFQKGDIAEGYSVSREKKESFPLTVTSAQKNPTAFYLCASRGGQAINEQFFGPGTRLTVL.

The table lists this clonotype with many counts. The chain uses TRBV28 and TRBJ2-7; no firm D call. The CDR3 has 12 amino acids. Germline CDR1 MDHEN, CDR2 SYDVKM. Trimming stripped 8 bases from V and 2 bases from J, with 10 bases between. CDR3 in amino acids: CASGVFTYEQYF. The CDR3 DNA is TGTGCCAGCGGGGTCTTCACCTACGAGCAGTACTTC.

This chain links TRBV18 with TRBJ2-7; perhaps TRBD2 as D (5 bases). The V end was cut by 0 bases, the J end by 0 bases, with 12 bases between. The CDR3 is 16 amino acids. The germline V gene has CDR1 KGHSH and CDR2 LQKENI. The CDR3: CASSPPSAGASYEQYF. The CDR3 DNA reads TGTGCCAGCTCACCACCGTCGGCGGGCGCCTCCTACGAGCAGTACTTC.

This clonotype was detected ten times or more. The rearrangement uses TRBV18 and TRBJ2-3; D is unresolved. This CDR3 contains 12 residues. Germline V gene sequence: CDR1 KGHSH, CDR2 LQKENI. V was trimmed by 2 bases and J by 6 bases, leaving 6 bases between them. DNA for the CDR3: TGTGCCAGCTCACCAATTGGCGATACGCAGTATTTT. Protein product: CASSPIGDTQYF.

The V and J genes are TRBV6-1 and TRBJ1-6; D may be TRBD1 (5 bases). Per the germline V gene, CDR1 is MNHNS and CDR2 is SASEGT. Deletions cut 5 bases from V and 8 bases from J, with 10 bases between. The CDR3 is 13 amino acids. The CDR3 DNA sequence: TGTGCCAGCAGTACCAGGGACGATTCACCCCTCCACTTT. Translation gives CASSTRDDSPLHF.

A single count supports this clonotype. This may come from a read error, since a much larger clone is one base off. CDR3 loop: CSARDGGNHEQFF. The CDR3 DNA reads TGCAGTGCTAGAGATGGCGGGAACCACGAGCAGTTCTTC. The chain couples TRBV20-1 to TRBJ2-1, with D possibly being TRBD2 (6 bases). V gave up 0 bases and J gave up 10 bases, with 13 bases separating them. Looked up from germline, CDR1 is DFQATT and CDR2 is SNEGSKA (reference sequence). The CDR3 is made up of 13 amino acids.

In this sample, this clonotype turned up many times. In nucleotides, the CDR3 is TGTGCCAGCTCAGAGCAGGGTGAACGAGGGTACGAGCAGTACTTC. It codes for CASSEQGERGYEQYF. V usage is TRBV18 and J usage is TRBJ2-7; D may be TRBD1 or TRBD2 (5 bases each). Germline V gene sequence: CDR1 KGHSH, CDR2 LQKENI. V lost 5 bases to trimming and J lost 4 bases, with 18 bases between them. This CDR3 comprises 15 residues.

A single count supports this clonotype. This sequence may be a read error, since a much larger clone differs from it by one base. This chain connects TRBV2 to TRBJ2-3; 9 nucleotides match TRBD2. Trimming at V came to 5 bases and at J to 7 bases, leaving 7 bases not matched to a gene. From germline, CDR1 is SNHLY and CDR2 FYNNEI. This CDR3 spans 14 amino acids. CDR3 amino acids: CASSYSGSRNTQYF. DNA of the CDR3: TGTGCCAGCAGTTATAGCGGGAGTCGGAATACGCAGTATTTT.

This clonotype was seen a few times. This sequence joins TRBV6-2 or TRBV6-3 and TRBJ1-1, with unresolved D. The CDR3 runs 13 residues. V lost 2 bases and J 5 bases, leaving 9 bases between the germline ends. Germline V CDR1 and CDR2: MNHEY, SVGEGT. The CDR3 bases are TGTGCCAGCAGTTACGGTGCTGGGACTGAAGCTTTCTTT. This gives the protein CASSYGAGTEAFF.

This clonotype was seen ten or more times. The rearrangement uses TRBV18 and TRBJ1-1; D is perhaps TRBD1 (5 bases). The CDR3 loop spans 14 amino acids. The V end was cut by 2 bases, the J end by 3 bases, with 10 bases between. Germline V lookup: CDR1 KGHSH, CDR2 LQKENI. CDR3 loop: CASSPARVDTEAFF. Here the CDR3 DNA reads TGTGCCAGCTCACCAGCCAGGGTGGACACTGAAGCTTTCTTT.

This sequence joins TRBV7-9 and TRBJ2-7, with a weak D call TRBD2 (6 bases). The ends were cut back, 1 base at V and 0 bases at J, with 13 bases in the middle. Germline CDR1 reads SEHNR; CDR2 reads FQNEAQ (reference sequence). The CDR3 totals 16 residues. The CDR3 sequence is CASSLVFGRTSYEQYF. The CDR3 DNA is TGTGCCAGCAGCTTAGTTTTCGGGAGAACCTCCTACGAGCAGTACTTC.

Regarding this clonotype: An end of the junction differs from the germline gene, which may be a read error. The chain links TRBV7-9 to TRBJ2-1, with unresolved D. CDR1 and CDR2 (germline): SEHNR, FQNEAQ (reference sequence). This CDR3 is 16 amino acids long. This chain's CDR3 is CASSQEFYGINNEQFF. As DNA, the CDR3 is TGCGCCAGCAGCCAAGAATTCTACGGAATTAACAATGAGCAGTTCTTC. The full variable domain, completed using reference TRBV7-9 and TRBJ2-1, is DTGVSQNPRHKITKRGQNVTFRCDPISEHNRLYWYRQTLGQGPEFLTYFQNEAQLEKSRLLSDRFSAERPKGSFSTLEIQRTEQGDSAMYLCASSQEFYGINNEQFFGPGTRLTVL.

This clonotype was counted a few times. Here the CDR3 DNA reads TGTGCCAGCAGCCCCCTGGGCGGGGGGACTTCGAACACCGGGGAGCTGTTTTTT. Translated: CASSPLGGGTSNTGELFF. The chain carries TRBV13 and TRBJ2-2; 8 bases align to TRBD2. The CDR3 consists of 18 residues. Germline V gene sequence: CDR1 PRHDT, CDR2 FYEKMQ (reference sequence). With V trimmed by 5 bases and J by 0 bases, 11 bases remained unmatched.

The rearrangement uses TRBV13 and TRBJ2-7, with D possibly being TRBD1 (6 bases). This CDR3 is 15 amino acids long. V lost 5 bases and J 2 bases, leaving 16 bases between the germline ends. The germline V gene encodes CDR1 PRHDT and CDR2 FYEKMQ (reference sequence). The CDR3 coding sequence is TGTGCCAGCAGCCCGGACAGTGTAGGTACCTACGAGCAGTACTTC. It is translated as CASSPDSVGTYEQYF. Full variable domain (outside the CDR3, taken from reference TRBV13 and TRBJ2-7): AAGVIQSPRHLIKEKRETATLKCYPIPRHDTVYWYQQGPGQDPQFLISFYEKMQSDKGSIPDRFSAQQFSDYHSELNMSSLELGDSALYFCASSPDSVGTYEQYFGPGTRLTVT.

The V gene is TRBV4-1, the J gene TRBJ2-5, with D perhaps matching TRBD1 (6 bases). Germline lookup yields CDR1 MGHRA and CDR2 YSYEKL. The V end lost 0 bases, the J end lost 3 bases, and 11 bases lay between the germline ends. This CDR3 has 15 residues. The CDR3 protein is CASSQDRQGKETQYF. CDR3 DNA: TGCGCCAGCAGCCAAGATCGGCAGGGGAAAGAGACCCAGTACTTC.

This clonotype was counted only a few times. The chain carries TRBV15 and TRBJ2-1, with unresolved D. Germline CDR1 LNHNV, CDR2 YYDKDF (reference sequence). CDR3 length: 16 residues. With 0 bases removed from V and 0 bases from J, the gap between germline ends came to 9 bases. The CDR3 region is CATSRDLAVSYNEQFF. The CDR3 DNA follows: TGTGCCACCAGCAGAGATTTGGCAGTCTCCTACAATGAGCAGTTCTTC.

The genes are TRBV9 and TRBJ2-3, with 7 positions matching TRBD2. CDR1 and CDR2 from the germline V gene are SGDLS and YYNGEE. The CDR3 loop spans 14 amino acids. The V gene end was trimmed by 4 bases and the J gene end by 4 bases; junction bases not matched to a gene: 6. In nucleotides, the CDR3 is TGTGCCAGCAGCCTATACGCGGGGGCAGATACGCAGTATTTT. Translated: CASSLYAGADTQYF.

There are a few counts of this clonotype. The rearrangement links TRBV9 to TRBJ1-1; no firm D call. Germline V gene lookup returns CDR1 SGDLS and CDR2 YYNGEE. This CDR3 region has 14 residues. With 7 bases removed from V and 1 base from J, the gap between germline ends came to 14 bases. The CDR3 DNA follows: TGTGCCAGCGGGAGGACGGGTGCGAACACTGAAGCTTTCTTT. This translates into CASGRTGANTEAFF.

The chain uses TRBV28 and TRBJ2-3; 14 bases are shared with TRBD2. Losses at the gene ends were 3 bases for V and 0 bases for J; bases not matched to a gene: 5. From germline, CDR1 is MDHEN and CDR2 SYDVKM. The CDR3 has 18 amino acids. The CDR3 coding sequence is TGTGCCAGCAGTTTGAGGCGGACTAGCGGGGGGAGCACAGATACGCAGTATTTT. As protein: CASSLRRTSGGSTDTQYF.

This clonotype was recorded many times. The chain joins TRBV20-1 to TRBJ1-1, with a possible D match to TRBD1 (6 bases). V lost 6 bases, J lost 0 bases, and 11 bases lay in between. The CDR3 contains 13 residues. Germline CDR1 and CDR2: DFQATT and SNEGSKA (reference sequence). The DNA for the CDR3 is TGCAGTGCGCTCAGGGACATGAACACTGAAGCTTTCTTT. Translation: CSALRDMNTEAFF.

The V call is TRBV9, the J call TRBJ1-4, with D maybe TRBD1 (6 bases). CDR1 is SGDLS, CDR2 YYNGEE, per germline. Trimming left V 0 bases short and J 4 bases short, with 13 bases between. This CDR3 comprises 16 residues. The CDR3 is CASSVAPTGSNEKLFF. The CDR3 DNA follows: TGTGCCAGCAGCGTAGCCCCGACAGGCAGTAATGAAAAACTGTTTTTT.

The CDR3 nucleotides read TGCAGTGCTAGAGATGCAGGCCTCTATGGCTACACCTTC. As protein: CSARDAGLYGYTF. This sequence joins TRBV20-1 and TRBJ1-2; D gene uncertain. The CDR3 loop spans 13 amino acids. V lost 0 bases to trimming and J lost 4 bases, with 9 bases between them. The germline V gene has CDR1 DFQATT and CDR2 SNEGSKA (reference sequence).